The T cell receptor beta chain under discussion was sequenced for a study of regulatory T cells in long-lasting Graves disease. Building the TCR beta libraries relied on iRepertoire HTBI primers, and CDR3 regions underwent Arm-PCR. TCRdb redid the calling of the multiplex PCR reads with MiXCR, one entry per CDR3 protein. This sample yields 400,000 to 500,000 distinct CDR3 sequences, of which around 16% are seen a single time; approximately 7.8% belongs to the top ten. The CDR3 is 15 residues long. CDR1 and CDR2 from the germline V gene are SNHLY and FYNNEI. V was clipped by 7 bases and J by 2 bases, with 14 bases between them. In its sample, this clonotype was seen many times. Time point noted: newly diagnosed GD, antithyroid drugs for less than 3 months. PBMC-extracted RNA yielded the TCR library. These data were also reused for a study on T cells in Graves' hyperthyroidism and ophthalmopathy.

V gene TRBV2 combines with J gene TRBJ2-2, with D tentatively TRBD1 (5 bases). Sample: peripheral blood mononuclear cells (PBMCs), taken at new diagnosis, from a patient treated with antithyroid drugs. The clonotype originates from a woman between 35 and 50 years old with Graves disease. DNA of the CDR3: TGTGCCAGCACCCGAAGGGGCGACAACACCGGGGAGCTGTTTTTT. Protein sequence: CASTRRGDNTGELFF. The full variable domain, rest sourced from reference TRBV2 and TRBJ2-2, is EPEVTQTPSHQVTQMGQEVILRCVPISNHLYFYWYRQILGQKVEFLVSFYNNEISEKSEIFDDQFSVERPDGSNFTLKIRSTKLEDSAMYFCASTRRGDNTGELFFGEGSRLTVL.